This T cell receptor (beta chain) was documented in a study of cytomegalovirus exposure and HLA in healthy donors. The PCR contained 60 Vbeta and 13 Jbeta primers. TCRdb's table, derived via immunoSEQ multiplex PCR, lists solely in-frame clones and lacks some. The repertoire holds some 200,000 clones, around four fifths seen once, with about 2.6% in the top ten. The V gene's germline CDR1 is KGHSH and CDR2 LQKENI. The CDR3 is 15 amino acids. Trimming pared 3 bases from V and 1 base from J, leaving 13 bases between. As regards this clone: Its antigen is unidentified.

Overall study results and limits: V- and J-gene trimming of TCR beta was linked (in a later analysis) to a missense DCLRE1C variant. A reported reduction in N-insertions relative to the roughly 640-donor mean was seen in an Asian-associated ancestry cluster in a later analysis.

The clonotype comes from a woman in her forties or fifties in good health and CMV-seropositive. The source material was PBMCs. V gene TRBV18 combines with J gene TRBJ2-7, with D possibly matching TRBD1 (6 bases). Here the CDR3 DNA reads TGTGCCAGCTCACCCACGGTTACAGGGTCCTACGAGCAGTACTTC. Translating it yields CASSPTVTGSYEQYF.